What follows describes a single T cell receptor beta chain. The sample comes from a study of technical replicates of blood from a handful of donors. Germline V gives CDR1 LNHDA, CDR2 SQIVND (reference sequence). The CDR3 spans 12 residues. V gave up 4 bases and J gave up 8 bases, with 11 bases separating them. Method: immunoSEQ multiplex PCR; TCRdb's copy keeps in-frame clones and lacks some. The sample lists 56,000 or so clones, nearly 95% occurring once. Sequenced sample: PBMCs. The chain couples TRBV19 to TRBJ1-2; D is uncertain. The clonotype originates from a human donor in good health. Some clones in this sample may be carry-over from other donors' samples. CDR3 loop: CASSRPEPGYTF. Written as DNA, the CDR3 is TGTGCCAGTAGTAGGCCGGAGCCGGGCTACACCTTC.